This T cell receptor beta chain was found in a study of regulatory T cells in long-lasting Graves disease. TCR beta libraries were built with iRepertoire HTBI primers and Arm-PCR of CDR3 regions. TCRdb analysed the multiplex PCR reads with MiXCR anew, one entry per CDR3 protein. The sample consists of about 540,000 distinct CDR3 sequences, 13% of them appearing once. Time point described: newly diagnosed GD, antithyroid drugs for less than 3 months. Scientists built the TCR library using RNA that was extracted from PBMCs. The sample was also linked to a second study, of T cells in Graves' hyperthyroidism and ophthalmopathy. As that study records: Graves' hyperthyroidism qualified as stable when ophthalmopathy did not progress within 18 months. Clinical symptoms, serum thyroxine, TRAb, thyroid ultrasound and orbital computed tomography informed diagnoses.

Source: peripheral blood mononuclear cells (PBMCs), taken at new diagnosis, from a patient treated with antithyroid drugs. The receptor's source is a man between 25 and 39 years old with Graves disease.

CDR3 in DNA: TGTGCCAGCAGTTGGAAGTCCTATAATTCACCCCTCCACTTT. Translated: CASSWKSYNSPLHF. V gene TRBV27 combines with J gene TRBJ1-6, with D hard to call. This CDR3 is 14 amino acids long. CDR1 is MNHEY, CDR2 SMNVEV, per germline (reference sequence). Trimming stripped 4 bases from V and 1 base from J, with 5 bases between.